A selection of T cell receptor beta chains follows, all from one sample in a study of identical twins. TCRdb analysed the 5' RACE reads with MiXCR anew, one entry per CDR3 protein. The table records approximately 600,000 distinct CDR3 sequences, about 7.6% of them present only once. These same records also appear under a second study, on yellow fever vaccine responses in identical twins.

The sequenced material came from PBMCs. The receptors originated from a woman between 18 and 29 years old in good health. The CDR3 runs from the conserved cysteine through the conserved F or W. Fields, in order: V gene, J gene, D gene, clone size, CDR3 DNA, CDR3 protein. D genes are given only for firm matches. Rows may omit the clone size; those that give it use once, few, many or a size class.

TRBV3-1	TRBJ2-2	TRBD1	few	TGTGCCAGCAGCGGCCTCCTCAGGGGGACCGGGGAGCTGTTTTTT	CASSGLLRGTGELFF
TRBV10-3	TRBJ2-1	NA	few	TGTGCCATCAGTGAGTTTCGGGAGTCAGGCTCCTACAATGAGCAGTTCTTC	CAISEFRESGSYNEQFF
TRBV10-3	TRBJ1-1	NA	few	TGTGCCATCAGTGAGTCGGCCTCGAGGGTATTGAACACTGAAGCTTTCTTT	CAISESASRVLNTEAFF
TRBV6-1	TRBJ2-3	TRBD2	NA	TGTGCCAGCTGCATCGGGGGGGCCGGTGGGGATACGCAGTATTTT	CASCIGGAGGDTQYF
TRBV29-1	TRBJ2-1	TRBD1	many	TGCAGCGTTCAGGGGGCGGGGATGTACAATGAGCAGTTCTTC	CSVQGAGMYNEQFF
TRBV18	TRBJ2-7	TRBD2	NA	TGTGCCAGCTCACCAAAAGCGGGAGCAGCCTACGAGCAGTACTTC	CASSPKAGAAYEQYF
TRBV11-3	TRBJ2-3	NA	NA	TGTGCCAGCAGCCGAGTAGCGGGCACAGATACGCAGTATTTT	CASSRVAGTDTQYF
TRBV12-3/TRBV12-4	TRBJ2-3	NA	many	TGTGCCAGCAGCCCTCTTGCCCGTCTTAATACAGATACGCAGTATTTT	CASSPLARLNTDTQYF
TRBV7-2	TRBJ1-2	TRBD1	few	TGTGCCAGCAGCCCTGGGAGGGGGCCGGGAGGCTACACCTTC	CASSPGRGPGGYTF
TRBV15	TRBJ1-2	TRBD1	many	TGTGCCACCAGCAGGGGACAGGGGGCAAACTATGGCTACACCTTC	CATSRGQGANYGYTF
TRBV3-1	TRBJ2-3	TRBD2	many	TGTGCCAGCAGCCCTAGCGGAGATACGCAGTATTTT	CASSPSGDTQYF
TRBV19	TRBJ2-1	NA	NA	TGTGCCAGTACCAGGGGCTACAATGAGCAGTTCTTC	CASTRGYNEQFF
TRBV29-1	TRBJ1-1	TRBD1	few	TGCAGCGTTCGCCGTGAGACAGGGGGAACGGGAGCTTTCTTT	CSVRRETGGTGAFF
TRBV7-9	TRBJ2-3	TRBD2	NA	TGTGCCAGCAGCTTAATCAGCGGGAGGACTGCAGATACGCAGTATTTT	CASSLISGRTADTQYF
TRBV12-3/TRBV12-4	TRBJ2-1	NA	many	TGTGCCAGCAGTTTAGTAGCACTAGCCAATGAGCAGTTCTTC	CASSLVALANEQFF
TRBV5-6	TRBJ1-2	NA	many	TGTGCCAGCAGCTTGGAGGTCGCCTATGGCTACACCTTC	CASSLEVAYGYTF
TRBV4-2	TRBJ2-1	NA	NA	TGTGCCAGCAGCCCGGTCGGAGGGGGGCTGTACAATGAGCAGTTCTTC	CASSPVGGGLYNEQFF
TRBV28	TRBJ2-3	NA	few	TGTGCCAGCAGTTTTTGGGGGGTTATCACAGATACGCAGTATTTT	CASSFWGVITDTQYF
TRBV28	TRBJ1-1	NA	few	TGTGCCAGCAGTTTTGGCGGGACATCCCGGCGGACTGAAGCTTTCTTT	CASSFGGTSRRTEAFF
TRBV10-3	TRBJ1-1	NA	many	TGTGCCATCACTCCGGATCGAGGACAGTCCACTGAAGCTTTCTTT	CAITPDRGQSTEAFF
TRBV9	TRBJ2-1	NA	NA	TGTGCCAGCAGCGTAGGGAGCCAGCGGAACAATGAGCAGTTCTTC	CASSVGSQRNNEQFF
TRBV29-1	TRBJ2-2	TRBD1	NA	TGCAGCGGCACCGGGACAGGAAACACCGGGGAGCTGTTTTTT	CSGTGTGNTGELFF
TRBV12-3/TRBV12-4	TRBJ2-7	TRBD2	NA	TGTGCCAGCAGTTTATCGGCGGGAGTCTACGAGCAGTACTTC	CASSLSAGVYEQYF
TRBV29-1	TRBJ2-1	NA	few	TGCAGCGTTGCGGTTCGGATAGCCTACAATGAGCAGTTCTTC	CSVAVRIAYNEQFF
TRBV20-1	TRBJ2-3	TRBD1	many	TGCAGTGCTGCTCCCGGGACAGGGCGGTCAGATACGCAGTATTTT	CSAAPGTGRSDTQYF
TRBV15	TRBJ1-4	TRBD1	many	TGTGCCACCAGCGAACAGGGGGCGGCCCCGTGGGCTAATGAAAAACTGTTTTTT	CATSEQGAAPWANEKLFF
TRBV20-1	TRBJ2-3	TRBD2	NA	TGCAGTGCTAGAGGGGGACTAGTTACGATTGGGGTTCATTTT	CSARGGLVTIGVHF
TRBV7-2	TRBJ2-1	NA	few	TGTGCCAGCAGCCCAGACGCGGGGACTGAGCAGTTCTTC	CASSPDAGTEQFF
TRBV3-1	TRBJ2-3	NA	few	TGTGCCAGCATCGGGGCTGATACGCAGTATTTT	CASIGADTQYF
TRBV6-2/TRBV6-3	TRBJ1-3	NA	many	TGTGCCAGCAGTTGGACACCAGGAGGAAGGTCTGGAAACACCATATATTTT	CASSWTPGGRSGNTIYF
TRBV5-4	TRBJ2-3	NA	few	TGTGCCAGCAGCTGGGACAAGGACCAACGTCTCACAGATACGCAGTATTTT	CASSWDKDQRLTDTQYF
TRBV6-1	TRBJ1-1	NA	NA	TGTGCCAGCGGCCTTAGGGGTGGCACTGAAGCTTTCTTT	CASGLRGGTEAFF
TRBV4-2	TRBJ2-7	TRBD2	many	TGTGCCAGCAGCCAAGACTCTAGCGGGACGACCTACGAGCAGTACTTC	CASSQDSSGTTYEQYF
TRBV25-1	TRBJ1-1	NA	many	TGTGCCAGCAGGGTAGGGAACACTGAAGCTTTCTTT	CASRVGNTEAFF
TRBV6-5	TRBJ1-2	NA	few	TGTGCCAGCAGTAACCCAGGGTTCCGGGATGGCTACACCTTC	CASSNPGFRDGYTF
TRBV5-5	TRBJ2-2	NA	many	TGTGCCAGCAGCTTAGTGATTGGGAGGAACACCGGGGAGCTGTTTTTT	CASSLVIGRNTGELFF
TRBV4-1	TRBJ2-1	TRBD2	few	TGCGCCAGCAGCCAAGGTCGTAGCGGGGGCAAGGAGCAGTTCTTC	CASSQGRSGGKEQFF
TRBV15	TRBJ1-5	NA	NA	TGTGCCACCAGCTCCACACAGGCGGGTTATCAGCCCCAGCATTTT	CATSSTQAGYQPQHF
TRBV20-1	TRBJ2-3	NA	few	TGCAGTGCTAGTCGGAAGCCTCTCACAGATACGCAGTATTTT	CSASRKPLTDTQYF